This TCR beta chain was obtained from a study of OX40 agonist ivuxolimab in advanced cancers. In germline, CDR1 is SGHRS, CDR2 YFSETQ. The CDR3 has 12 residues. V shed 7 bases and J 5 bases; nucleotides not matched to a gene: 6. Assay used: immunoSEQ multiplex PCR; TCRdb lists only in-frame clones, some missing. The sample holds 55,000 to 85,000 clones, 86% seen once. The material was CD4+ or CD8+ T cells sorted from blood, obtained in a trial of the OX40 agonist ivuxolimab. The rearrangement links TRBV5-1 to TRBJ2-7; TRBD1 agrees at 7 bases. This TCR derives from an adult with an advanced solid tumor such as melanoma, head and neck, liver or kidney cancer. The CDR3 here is CASPGTVNEQYF. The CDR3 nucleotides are TGCGCCAGCCCCGGGACAGTGAACGAGCAGTACTTC.